This T cell receptor (beta chain) was sequenced for a study of T cells in Graves' hyperthyroidism and ophthalmopathy. The V and J ends lost 7 bases and 2 bases, in that order; junction bases with no gene match: 10. Germline V CDR1 and CDR2: DFQATT, SNEGSKA (reference sequence). There are 15 residues in the CDR3. From RNA transcripts, TCR beta CDR3 regions were amplified. Using the HTBI primer set, a first-round RT-PCR was run on the TCR CDR3. Via MiXCR, TCRdb re-called the multiplex PCR reads, giving one row per CDR3 protein. The data show roughly 570,000 distinct CDR3 sequences, about half seen once.

The chain has TRBV20-1 and TRBJ2-7; 11 positions match TRBD2. The TCR originated in an adult woman with Graves' disease, either hyperthyroidism or ophthalmopathy (not recorded which). The sequencing sample was made of peripheral blood or thyroid tissue (not recorded which). In DNA, the CDR3 is TGCAGTGTTACGGCTAGCGGGAGGACGACCTACGAGCAGTACTTC. This encodes CSVTASGRTTYEQYF.